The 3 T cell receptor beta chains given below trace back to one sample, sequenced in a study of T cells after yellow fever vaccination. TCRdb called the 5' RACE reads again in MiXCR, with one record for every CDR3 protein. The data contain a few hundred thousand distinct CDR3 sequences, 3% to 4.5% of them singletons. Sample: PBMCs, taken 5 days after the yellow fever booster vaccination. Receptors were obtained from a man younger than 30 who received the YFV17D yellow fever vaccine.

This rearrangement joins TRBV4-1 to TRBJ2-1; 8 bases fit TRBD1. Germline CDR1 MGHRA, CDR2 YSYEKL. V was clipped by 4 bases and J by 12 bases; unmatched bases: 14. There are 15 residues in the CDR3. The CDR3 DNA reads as TGCGCCAGCAGCCTCGACAGGGGCCACAACGTAGGGCAGTTCTTC. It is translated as CASSLDRGHNVGQFF.

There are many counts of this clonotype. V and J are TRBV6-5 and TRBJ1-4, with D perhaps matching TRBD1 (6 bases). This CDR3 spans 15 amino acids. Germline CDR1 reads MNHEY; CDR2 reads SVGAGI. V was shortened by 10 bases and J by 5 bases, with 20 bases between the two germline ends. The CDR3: CATGLGAYDNEKLFF. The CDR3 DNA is TGTGCCACGGGCTTGGGGGCGTATGACAATGAAAAACTGTTTTTT.

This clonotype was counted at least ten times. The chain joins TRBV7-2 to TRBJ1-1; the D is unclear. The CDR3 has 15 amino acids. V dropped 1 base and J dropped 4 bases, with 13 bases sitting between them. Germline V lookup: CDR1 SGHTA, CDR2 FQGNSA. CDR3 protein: CASSLGPGWGTEAFF. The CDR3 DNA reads TGTGCCAGCAGCTTAGGCCCTGGATGGGGCACTGAAGCTTTCTTT.